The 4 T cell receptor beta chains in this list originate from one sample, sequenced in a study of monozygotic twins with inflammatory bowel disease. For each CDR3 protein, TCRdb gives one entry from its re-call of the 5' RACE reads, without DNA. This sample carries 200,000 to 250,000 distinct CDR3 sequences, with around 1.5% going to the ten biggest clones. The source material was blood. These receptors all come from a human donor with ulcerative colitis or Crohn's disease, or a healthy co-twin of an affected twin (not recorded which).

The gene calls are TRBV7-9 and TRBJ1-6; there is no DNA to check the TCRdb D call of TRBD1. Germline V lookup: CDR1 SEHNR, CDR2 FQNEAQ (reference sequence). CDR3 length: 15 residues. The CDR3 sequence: CASSLGDRRNSPLHF. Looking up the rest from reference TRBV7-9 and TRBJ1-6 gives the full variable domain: DTGVSQNPRHKITKRGQNVTFRCDPISEHNRLYWYRQTLGQGPEFLTYFQNEAQLEKSRLLSDRFSAERPKGSFSTLEIQRTEQGDSAMYLCASSLGDRRNSPLHFGNGTRLTVT.

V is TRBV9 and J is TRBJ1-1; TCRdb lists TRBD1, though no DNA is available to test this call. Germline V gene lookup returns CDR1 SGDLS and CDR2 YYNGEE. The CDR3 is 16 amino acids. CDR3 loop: CASSVRGSGPNTEAFF. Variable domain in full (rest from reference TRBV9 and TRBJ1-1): DSGVTQTPKHLITATGQRVTLRCSPRSGDLSVYWYQQSLDQGLQFLIQYYNGEERAKGNILERFSAQQFPDLHSELNLSSLELGDSALYFCASSVRGSGPNTEAFFGQGTRLTVV.

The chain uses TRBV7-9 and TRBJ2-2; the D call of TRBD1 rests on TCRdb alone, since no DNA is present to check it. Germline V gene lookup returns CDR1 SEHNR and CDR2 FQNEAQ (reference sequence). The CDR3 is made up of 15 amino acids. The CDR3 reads CASSLGAANTGELFF.

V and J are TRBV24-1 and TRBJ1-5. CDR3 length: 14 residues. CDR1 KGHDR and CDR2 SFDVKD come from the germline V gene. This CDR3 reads CATSEVGTNQPQHF.